The entry below gives a single TCR beta chain sequence along with its context. Its antigen is undetermined. This specimen comes from a study of shared clonotypes between healthy human individuals. Study findings and constraints: In this cohort, only blood was sampled, and tissue repertoires likely differ.

Terminally differentiated effector memory CD45RA+ cells were excluded by CCR7 positive selection of CD45RO-negative cells. There are 17 residues in the CDR3. V was clipped by 8 bases and J by 3 bases; unmatched bases: 18. Germline V gives CDR1 SGHTA, CDR2 FQGNSA. Measured with immunoSEQ multiplex PCR; TCRdb has only the in-frame clones, and not every one. The data contain 800,000 to 950,000 clones, around 96% of them seen just once; the ten biggest clones take up less than 0.25%. Input material: naive CD8+ T cells sorted from blood. V gene TRBV7-2 combines with J gene TRBJ1-2, with 7 bases fitting TRBD1. The receptor was isolated from a man aged 25-45 years in good health. The CDR3 coding sequence is TGTGCCAGCCGTTCCCTGGAAGGACAGGAAGGGGACTATGGCTACACCTTC. Translation gives CASRSLEGQEGDYGYTF.